What follows describes a single T cell receptor (beta chain). This record belongs to a study of blood T cell repertoires in COVID-19. Repertoires were generated with immunoSEQ multiplex PCR, while TCRdb's copy carries only in-frame clones and drops some. The repertoire consists of tens of thousands of clones, with around 92% occurring once and the leading ten covering less than 3.5%. Trimming took off 4 bases at V and 5 bases at J, with 22 bases between the two ends. This CDR3 is 17 amino acids long. The germline V gene encodes CDR1 SGHRS and CDR2 YFSETQ. The sequence was collected from a man between 50 and 59 years old with COVID-19, enrolled during active disease. The chain has TRBV5-1 and TRBJ2-1; TRBD2 is a possible D gene (5 bases). Sequenced material: peripheral blood. CDR3 sequence: CASSPWESPPKDNEQFF. CDR3 in DNA: TGCGCCAGCAGCCCATGGGAGAGCCCCCCGAAAGACAATGAGCAGTTCTTC.